A selection of T cell receptor beta chains follows, all from one sample in a study of response to subunit inactivated influenza vaccine. One entry per CDR3 protein, called by TCRdb with MiXCR from the RT-PCR reads. The profile covers some 480,000 distinct CDR3 sequences, with around 9.9% appearing a single time and around 12% taken by the ten largest. This sample comprised PBMCs from blood, obtained 45 days after vaccination. The source of these receptors is a man aged 50 to 59 who received an inactivated influenza vaccine. Each CDR3 is given with its conserved first and last residue. Each record gives: CDR3 DNA, CDR3 protein, J gene, clone size, V gene, D gene. A D gene is named only where the DNA matches it firmly. A row's size may be missing; if present it is once, few, many or a size class.

CDR3nt: TGTGCCAGCAGCCTTTTGTGGGCTAGCGGGGGATACGAGCAGTACTTC
CDR3aa: CASSLLWASGGYEQYF
j_gene: TRBJ2-7
abundance: .
v_gene: TRBV7-2
d_gene: TRBD2

CDR3nt: TGTGCCAGCAGTTTCAATCCGGGCAGGGAAGTCTCCTACGAGCAGTACTTC
CDR3aa: CASSFNPGREVSYEQYF
j_gene: TRBJ2-7
abundance: .
v_gene: TRBV28
d_gene: .

CDR3nt: TGCGCCAGCAGCTTGCAACCCCCAGAAGGTGCTGAAGCTTTCTTT
CDR3aa: CASSLQPPEGAEAFF
j_gene: TRBJ1-1
abundance: many
v_gene: TRBV5-1
d_gene: .

CDR3nt: TGTGCCAGCAGCACCGGGACGGGTAGAGATACGCAGTATTTT
CDR3aa: CASSTGTGRDTQYF
j_gene: TRBJ2-3
abundance: many
v_gene: TRBV5-5
d_gene: .

CDR3nt: TGCGCCAGCAGCCAAGATCGCCTTAATGAAAAACTGTTTTTT
CDR3aa: CASSQDRLNEKLFF
j_gene: TRBJ1-4
abundance: .
v_gene: TRBV4-3
d_gene: .

CDR3nt: TGCAGTGCTAGAGATATGTCAGGGCTCACCCGCTATGGCTACACCTTC
CDR3aa: CSARDMSGLTRYGYTF
j_gene: TRBJ1-2
abundance: .
v_gene: TRBV20-1
d_gene: .

CDR3nt: TGTGCCAGCAGTTTAGAGGACAGGAGCTACACCTTC
CDR3aa: CASSLEDRSYTF
j_gene: TRBJ1-2
abundance: .
v_gene: TRBV28
d_gene: TRBD1

CDR3nt: TGTGCCAGCAGCTGGAGCTTTAGTGGGGATACGCAGTATTTT
CDR3aa: CASSWSFSGDTQYF
j_gene: TRBJ2-3
abundance: .
v_gene: TRBV7-9
d_gene: .

CDR3nt: TGTGCCAGCAGCTTAGCGCGGCCTATCCAAGAGACCCAGTACTTC
CDR3aa: CASSLARPIQETQYF
j_gene: TRBJ2-5
abundance: .
v_gene: TRBV7-6
d_gene: .

CDR3nt: TGTGCCAGCAGCCGAAATCGACCGAGGAGCTCCTACAATGAGCAGTTCTTC
CDR3aa: CASSRNRPRSSYNEQFF
j_gene: TRBJ2-1
abundance: few
v_gene: TRBV5-6
d_gene: .

CDR3nt: TGCGCCAGCAGCTTGGAAACTAGCGGGGGGTCGAGATTCTTC
CDR3aa: CASSLETSGGSRFF
j_gene: TRBJ2-1
abundance: few
v_gene: TRBV5-1
d_gene: TRBD2

CDR3nt: TGCGCCAGCAGCTTTGGCCCCTCCTACAATGAGCAGTTCTTC
CDR3aa: CASSFGPSYNEQFF
j_gene: TRBJ2-1
abundance: few
v_gene: TRBV5-1
d_gene: .

CDR3nt: TGTGCCAGCGGAGGAGGATCGCGACAGCCCCAGCATTTT
CDR3aa: CASGGGSRQPQHF
j_gene: TRBJ1-5
abundance: few
v_gene: TRBV6-1
d_gene: .

CDR3nt: TGTGCCAGCAGCTTGGGAACGCAGGGGAGTCAGCCCCAGCATTTT
CDR3aa: CASSLGTQGSQPQHF
j_gene: TRBJ1-5
abundance: few
v_gene: TRBV11-2
d_gene: .

CDR3nt: TGCAGCGTTGGTCCGGGGACAGTTAAAGAGACCCAGTACTTC
CDR3aa: CSVGPGTVKETQYF
j_gene: TRBJ2-5
abundance: few
v_gene: TRBV29-1
d_gene: TRBD1

CDR3nt: TGTGCCAGCAGCCAAGCTTTAGCGGGAGGGCCGAATGAGCAGTTCTTC
CDR3aa: CASSQALAGGPNEQFF
j_gene: TRBJ2-1
abundance: few
v_gene: TRBV14
d_gene: TRBD2

CDR3nt: TGTGCCACCAGCCCCCCCCAGAGCTCCTACAATGAGCAGTTCTTC
CDR3aa: CATSPPQSSYNEQFF
j_gene: TRBJ2-1
abundance: .
v_gene: TRBV15
d_gene: .

CDR3nt: TGCGCCAGCAGCCAAGCAGTGGGGCCCTACAATGAGCAGTTCTTC
CDR3aa: CASSQAVGPYNEQFF
j_gene: TRBJ2-1
abundance: many
v_gene: TRBV4-3
d_gene: .

CDR3nt: TGTGCCAGCAGTTTAGGGGGGGTTCGCACAGATACGCAGTATTTT
CDR3aa: CASSLGGVRTDTQYF
j_gene: TRBJ2-3
abundance: many
v_gene: TRBV7-2
d_gene: .

CDR3nt: TGTGCCAGCAGTTTAATGGGCCATATGAGGGGCTACACCTTC
CDR3aa: CASSLMGHMRGYTF
j_gene: TRBJ1-2
abundance: .
v_gene: TRBV28
d_gene: .

CDR3nt: TGTGCCAGCAGTCAAGGACAGGGGGGATTCTACGAGCAGTACTTC
CDR3aa: CASSQGQGGFYEQYF
j_gene: TRBJ2-7
abundance: many
v_gene: TRBV12-3/TRBV12-4
d_gene: TRBD1

CDR3nt: TGTGCCAGCAGCTTAGGATCGTCCAATTACAATGAGCAGTTCTTC
CDR3aa: CASSLGSSNYNEQFF
j_gene: TRBJ2-1
abundance: once
v_gene: TRBV7-2
d_gene: .

CDR3nt: TGTGCCAGCAGTATGATGGGACATAACTATGGCTACACCTTC
CDR3aa: CASSMMGHNYGYTF
j_gene: TRBJ1-2
abundance: few
v_gene: TRBV12-3/TRBV12-4
d_gene: .

CDR3nt: TGCAGTGCTAGTGTGGGGTTTGGAAACACCATATATTTT
CDR3aa: CSASVGFGNTIYF
j_gene: TRBJ1-3
abundance: many
v_gene: TRBV20-1
d_gene: .

CDR3nt: TGTGCCAGCAATTTAAGGCGGAACACCGGGGAGCTGTTTTTT
CDR3aa: CASNLRRNTGELFF
j_gene: TRBJ2-2
abundance: .
v_gene: TRBV12-3/TRBV12-4
d_gene: .